These T cell receptor beta chains were read from a single sample in a study of blood T cells in healthy people across ages. One entry per CDR3 protein, called by TCRdb with MiXCR from the 5' RACE reads. The sample consists of approximately 700,000 distinct CDR3 sequences, roughly 32% of them appearing once. Sequences were obtained from blood. The source is an elderly woman in good health. The CDR3 runs from the conserved cysteine through the conserved F or W. D genes are given only for firm matches. Size tells how often a clone was seen (once, few, many) or the class of an expanded clone, and some rows leave it out.

v_call	d_call	clone_size	j_call	cdr3_nt	cdr3_aa
TRBV5-1	TRBD2	many	TRBJ2-3	TGCGCCACCCGACTAGCGGGGGCAGATACGCAGTATTTT	CATRLAGADTQYF
TRBV20-1	TRBD2	many	TRBJ2-3	TGCAGTGCTAGTGGGGCTAGCGGGGGGCCGTCGGATACGCAGTATTTT	CSASGASGGPSDTQYF
TRBV27	TRBD1	few	TRBJ1-2	TGTGCCAGCAGTTTATCCCTAAGCGGGACAGCGGGGGGCTACACCTTC	CASSLSLSGTAGGYTF
TRBV5-5	.	once	TRBJ1-4	TGTGCCAGCAGCGTCACTAGAAATAATGAAAAACTGTTTTTT	CASSVTRNNEKLFF
TRBV12-3/TRBV12-4	TRBD1	once	TRBJ2-3	TGTGCCAGCAGGGGGGACAGAGTGAGCACAGATACGCAGTATTTT	CASRGDRVSTDTQYF
TRBV9	TRBD2	many	TRBJ2-5	TGTGCCAGCAGCGTAGATCCTAGCGGGGGCGGGGAGACCCAGTACTTC	CASSVDPSGGGETQYF
TRBV28	TRBD1	.	TRBJ1-2	TGTGCCAGCAGTTTACAGGGGGCAATTGAGGATGACTACACCTTC	CASSLQGAIEDDYTF
TRBV6-1	TRBD1	.	TRBJ2-1	TGTACCAGCAGGATCCCCCTACGGACAGGGGGGTTCTTC	CTSRIPLRTGGFF
TRBV24-1	TRBD1	few	TRBJ2-7	TGTGCCACCAGTGATGCGGACAGGTCGGGCTCCTACGAGCAGTACTTC	CATSDADRSGSYEQYF
TRBV30	.	few	TRBJ1-1	TGTGCCTGGAGAAGGGAAGGTCAGTCGGAAGCTTTCTTT	CAWRREGQSEAFF
TRBV5-1	.	.	TRBJ1-1	TGCGCCAGCAGCTTGGCCGTGGACAGCGCCCTGAACACTGAAGCTTTCTTT	CASSLAVDSALNTEAFF
TRBV7-9	.	few	TRBJ1-2	TGTGCCAGCAGCAACAGGAAAGGCTACACCTTC	CASSNRKGYTF
TRBV12-3/TRBV12-4	.	many	TRBJ2-7	TGTGCCAGCAGTTTGCAGGTGGGGGTCTACGAGCAGTACTTC	CASSLQVGVYEQYF
TRBV2	TRBD2	many	TRBJ2-1	TGTGCCAGCAGTGAACTAGCGGGGGTCAATGAGCAGTTCTTC	CASSELAGVNEQFF
TRBV5-1	.	many	TRBJ2-3	TGCGCCAGCAGCTTGTCGGCTAGCGCAGGTGATACGCAGTATTTT	CASSLSASAGDTQYF
TRBV28	TRBD1	many	TRBJ2-1	TGTGCCAGCAGTCTCCCGGGACAGACCTACAATGAGCAGTTCTTC	CASSLPGQTYNEQFF
TRBV5-1	TRBD1	.	TRBJ1-1	TGCGCCAGCAGCTCCCCGACAGGGGCAATAAACACTGAAGCTTTCTTT	CASSSPTGAINTEAFF